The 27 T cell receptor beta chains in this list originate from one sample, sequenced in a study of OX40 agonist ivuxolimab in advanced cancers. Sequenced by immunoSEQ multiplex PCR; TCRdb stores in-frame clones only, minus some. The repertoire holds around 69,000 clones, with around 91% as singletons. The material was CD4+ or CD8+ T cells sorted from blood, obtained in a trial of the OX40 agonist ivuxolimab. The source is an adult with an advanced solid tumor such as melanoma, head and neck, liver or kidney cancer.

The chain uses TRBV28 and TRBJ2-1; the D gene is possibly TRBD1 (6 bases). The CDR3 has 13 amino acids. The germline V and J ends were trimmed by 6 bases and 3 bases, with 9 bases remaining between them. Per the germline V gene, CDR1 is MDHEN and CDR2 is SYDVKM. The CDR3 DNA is TGTGCCAGCAGCCCGGACAGCTACAATGAGCAGTTCTTC. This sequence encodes CASSPDSYNEQFF.

The CDR3 region is CASSRGRAGYNEQFF. The DNA of the CDR3 is TGTGCCAGTAGTAGGGGGAGGGCCGGCTACAATGAGCAGTTCTTC. The chain links TRBV19 to TRBJ2-1, with 7 bases aligning to TRBD2. The CDR3 has 15 amino acids. J lost 3 bases, V lost 4 bases, and 6 bases had no gene match. Germline V gives CDR1 LNHDA, CDR2 SQIVND (reference sequence).

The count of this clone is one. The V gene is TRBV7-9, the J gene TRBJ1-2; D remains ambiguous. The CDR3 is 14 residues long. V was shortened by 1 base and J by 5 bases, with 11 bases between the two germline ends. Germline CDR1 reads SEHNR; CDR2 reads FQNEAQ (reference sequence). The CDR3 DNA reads TGTGCCAGCAGCTTAGGGGCAGGAGGTTATGGCTACACCTTC. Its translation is CASSLGAGGYGYTF.

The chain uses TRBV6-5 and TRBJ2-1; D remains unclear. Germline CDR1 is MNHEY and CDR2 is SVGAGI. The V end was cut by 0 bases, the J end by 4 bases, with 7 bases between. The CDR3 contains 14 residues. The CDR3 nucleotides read TGTGCCAGCAGTTACTCTTCCCTTTACAATGAGCAGTTCTTC. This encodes CASSYSSLYNEQFF.

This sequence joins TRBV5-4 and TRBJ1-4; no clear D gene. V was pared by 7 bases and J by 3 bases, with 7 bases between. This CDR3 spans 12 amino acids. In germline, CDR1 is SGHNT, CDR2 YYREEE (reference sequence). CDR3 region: CASSNANEKLFF. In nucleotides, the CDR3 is TGTGCCAGCTCGAATGCTAATGAAAAACTGTTTTTT.

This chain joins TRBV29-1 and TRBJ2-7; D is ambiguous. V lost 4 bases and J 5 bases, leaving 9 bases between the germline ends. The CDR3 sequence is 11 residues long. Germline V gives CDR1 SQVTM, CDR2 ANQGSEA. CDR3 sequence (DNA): TGCAGCGTTGTAGCTGCTAACGAGCAGTACTTC. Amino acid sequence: CSVVAANEQYF.

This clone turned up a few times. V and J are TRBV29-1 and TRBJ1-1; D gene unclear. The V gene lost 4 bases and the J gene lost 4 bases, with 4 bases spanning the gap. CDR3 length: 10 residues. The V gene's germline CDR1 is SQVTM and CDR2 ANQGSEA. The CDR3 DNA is TGCAGCGTTGCTTCCACTGAAGCTTTCTTT. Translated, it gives CSVASTEAFF.

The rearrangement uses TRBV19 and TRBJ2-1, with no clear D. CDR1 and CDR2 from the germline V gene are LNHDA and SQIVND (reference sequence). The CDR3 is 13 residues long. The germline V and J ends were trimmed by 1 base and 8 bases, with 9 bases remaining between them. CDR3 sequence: CASSIVPSDEQFF. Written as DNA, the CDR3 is TGTGCCAGTAGTATAGTGCCCAGCGATGAGCAGTTCTTC.

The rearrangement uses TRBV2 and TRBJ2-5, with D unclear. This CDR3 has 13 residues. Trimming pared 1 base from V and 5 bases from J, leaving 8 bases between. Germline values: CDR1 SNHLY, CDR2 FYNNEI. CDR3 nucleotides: TGTGCCAGCAGTGAAGGTCCCCGGGAGACCCAGTACTTC. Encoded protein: CASSEGPRETQYF. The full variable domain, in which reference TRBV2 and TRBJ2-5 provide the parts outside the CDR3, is EPEVTQTPSHQVTQMGQEVILRCVPISNHLYFYWYRQILGQKVEFLVSFYNNEISEKSEIFDDQFSVERPDGSNFTLKIRSTKLEDSAMYFCASSEGPRETQYFGPGTRLLVL.

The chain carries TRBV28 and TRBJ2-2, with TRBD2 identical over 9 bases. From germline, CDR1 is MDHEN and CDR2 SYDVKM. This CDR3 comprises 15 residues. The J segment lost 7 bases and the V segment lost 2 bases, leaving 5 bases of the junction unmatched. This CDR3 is CASSLLAGLNGELFF. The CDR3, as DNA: TGTGCCAGCAGTTTACTAGCGGGACTGAACGGGGAGCTGTTTTTT.

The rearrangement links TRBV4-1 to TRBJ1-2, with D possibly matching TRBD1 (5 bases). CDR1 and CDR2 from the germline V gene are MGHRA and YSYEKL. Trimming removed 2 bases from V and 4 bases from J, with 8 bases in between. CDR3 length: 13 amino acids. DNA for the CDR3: TGCGCCAGCAGCCAAAGGGGAAGCTATGGCTACACCTTC. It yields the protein CASSQRGSYGYTF.

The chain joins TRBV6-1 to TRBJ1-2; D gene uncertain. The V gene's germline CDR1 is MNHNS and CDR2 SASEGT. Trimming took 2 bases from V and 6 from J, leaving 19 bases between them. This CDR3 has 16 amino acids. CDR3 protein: CASSESLLDLRDGYTF. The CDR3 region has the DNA TGTGCCAGCAGTGAATCTCTCTTGGACCTTCGGGATGGCTACACCTTC.

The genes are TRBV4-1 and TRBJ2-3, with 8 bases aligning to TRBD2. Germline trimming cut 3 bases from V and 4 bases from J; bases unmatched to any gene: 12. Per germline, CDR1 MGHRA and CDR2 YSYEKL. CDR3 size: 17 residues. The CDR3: CASSQPTGLGDPDTQYF. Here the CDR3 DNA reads TGCGCCAGCAGCCAGCCTACGGGACTAGGCGATCCAGATACGCAGTATTTT.

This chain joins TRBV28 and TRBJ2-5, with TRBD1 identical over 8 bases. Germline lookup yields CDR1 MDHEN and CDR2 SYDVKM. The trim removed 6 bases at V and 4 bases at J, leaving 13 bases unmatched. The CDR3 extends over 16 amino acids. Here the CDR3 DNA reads TGTGCCAGCAGCCTACTAGGACAGGGCCCACGAGAGACCCAGTACTTC. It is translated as CASSLLGQGPRETQYF. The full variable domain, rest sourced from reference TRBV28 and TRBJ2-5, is DVKVTQSSRYLVKRTGEKVFLECVQDMDHENMFWYRQDPGLGLRLIYFSYDVKMKEKGDIPEGYSVSREKKERFSLILESASTNQTSMYLCASSLLGQGPRETQYFGPGTRLLVL.

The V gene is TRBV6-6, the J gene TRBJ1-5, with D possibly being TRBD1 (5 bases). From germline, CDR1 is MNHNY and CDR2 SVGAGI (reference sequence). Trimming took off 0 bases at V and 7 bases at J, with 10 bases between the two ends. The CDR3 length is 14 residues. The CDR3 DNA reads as TGTGCCAGCAGTTACTCGCCGCAGGGCCAGCCCCAGCATTTT. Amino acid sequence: CASSYSPQGQPQHF.

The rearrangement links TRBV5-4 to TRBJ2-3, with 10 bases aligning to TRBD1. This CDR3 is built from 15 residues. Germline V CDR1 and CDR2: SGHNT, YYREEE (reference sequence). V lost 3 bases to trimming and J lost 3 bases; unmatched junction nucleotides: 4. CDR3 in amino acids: CASSSGTGVTDTQYF. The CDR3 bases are TGTGCCAGCAGCTCCGGGACAGGGGTGACAGATACGCAGTATTTT.

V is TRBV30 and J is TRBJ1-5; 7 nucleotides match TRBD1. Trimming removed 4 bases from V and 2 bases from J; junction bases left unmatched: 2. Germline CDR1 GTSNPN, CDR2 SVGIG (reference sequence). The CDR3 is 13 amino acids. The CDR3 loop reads CAWNGQGNQPQHF. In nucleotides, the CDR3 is TGTGCCTGGAATGGACAGGGCAATCAGCCCCAGCATTTT.

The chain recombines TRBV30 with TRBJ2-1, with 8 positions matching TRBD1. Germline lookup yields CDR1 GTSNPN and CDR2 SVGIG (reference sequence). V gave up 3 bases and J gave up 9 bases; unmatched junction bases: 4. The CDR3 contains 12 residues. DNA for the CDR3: TGTGCCTGGAGCCGACAGGGGTTTGAGCAGTTCTTC. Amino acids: CAWSRQGFEQFF.

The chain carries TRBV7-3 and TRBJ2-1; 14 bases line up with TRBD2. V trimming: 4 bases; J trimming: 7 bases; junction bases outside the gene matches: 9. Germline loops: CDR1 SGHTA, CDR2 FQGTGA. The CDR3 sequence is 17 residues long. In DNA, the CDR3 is TGTGCCAGCAGCTCTACAACGGGGACTAGCGGGAGTAATGAGCAGTTCTTC. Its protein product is CASSSTTGTSGSNEQFF. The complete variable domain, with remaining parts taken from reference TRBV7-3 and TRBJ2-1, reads GAGVSQTPSNKVTEKGKYVELRCDPISGHTALYWYRQSLGQGPEFLIYFQGTGAADDSGLPNDRFFAVRPEGSVSTLKIQRTERGDSAVYLCASSSTTGTSGSNEQFFGPGTRLTVL.

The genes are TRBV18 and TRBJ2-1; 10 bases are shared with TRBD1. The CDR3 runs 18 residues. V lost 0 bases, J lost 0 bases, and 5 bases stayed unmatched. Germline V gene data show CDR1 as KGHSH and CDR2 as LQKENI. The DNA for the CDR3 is TGTGCCAGCTCACCACCCCCGGGACAGGGGAGCTCCTACAATGAGCAGTTCTTC. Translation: CASSPPPGQGSSYNEQFF.

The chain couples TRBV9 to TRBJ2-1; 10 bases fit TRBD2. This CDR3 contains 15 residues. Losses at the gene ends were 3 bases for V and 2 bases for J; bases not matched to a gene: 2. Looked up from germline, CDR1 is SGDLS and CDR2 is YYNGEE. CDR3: CASSGSGGAYNEQFF. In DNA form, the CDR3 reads TGTGCCAGCAGCGGAAGCGGGGGGGCCTACAATGAGCAGTTCTTC.

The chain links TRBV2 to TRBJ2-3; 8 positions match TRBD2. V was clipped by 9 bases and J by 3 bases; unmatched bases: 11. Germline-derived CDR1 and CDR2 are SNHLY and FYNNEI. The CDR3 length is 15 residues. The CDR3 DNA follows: TGTGCCAGTCCGACCGGGCCGGGAGGGACAGATACGCAGTATTTT. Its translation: CASPTGPGGTDTQYF.

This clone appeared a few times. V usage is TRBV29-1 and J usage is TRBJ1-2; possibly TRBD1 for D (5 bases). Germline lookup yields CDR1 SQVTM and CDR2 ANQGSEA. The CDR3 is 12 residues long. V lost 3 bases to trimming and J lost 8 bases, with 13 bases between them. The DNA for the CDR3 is TGCAGCGTTGAGGGGCTCGTTAAAGGCTACACCTTC. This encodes CSVEGLVKGYTF.

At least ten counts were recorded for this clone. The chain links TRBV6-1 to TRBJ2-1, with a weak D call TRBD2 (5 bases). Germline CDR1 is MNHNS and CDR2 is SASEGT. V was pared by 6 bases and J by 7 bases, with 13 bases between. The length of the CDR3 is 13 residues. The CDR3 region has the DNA TGTGCCAGCAGAACTAGACGAACAAATGAGCAGTTCTTC. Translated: CASRTRRTNEQFF.

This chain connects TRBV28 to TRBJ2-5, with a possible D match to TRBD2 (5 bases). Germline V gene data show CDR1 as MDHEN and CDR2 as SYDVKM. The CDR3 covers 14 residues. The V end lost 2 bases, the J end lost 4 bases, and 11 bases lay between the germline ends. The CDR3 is CASSLPSSRETQYF. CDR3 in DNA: TGTGCCAGCAGTTTACCTAGCAGCCGAGAGACCCAGTACTTC.

The CDR3 DNA reads as TGCAGCGTTGAAGGCAAAAGCACAGATACGCAGTATTTT. This sequence encodes CSVEGKSTDTQYF. The rearrangement uses TRBV29-1 and TRBJ2-3, with D unclear. Trimming removed 1 base at V and 0 bases at J, with 5 bases between. Germline V gene lookup returns CDR1 SQVTM and CDR2 ANQGSEA. CDR3 length: 13 amino acids.

The CDR3 DNA reads as TGTGCCAGCAGGGAACAGACGGACAGCATGAACACTGAAGCTTTCTTT. As protein: CASREQTDSMNTEAFF. V and J are TRBV2 and TRBJ1-1, with D possibly TRBD1 on 6 matching bases. Germline CDR1 SNHLY, CDR2 FYNNEI. This CDR3 region has 16 residues. The V end was cut by 6 bases, the J end by 0 bases, with 17 bases between.